This T cell receptor (beta chain) was recorded in a study of T cells in Graves' hyperthyroidism and ophthalmopathy. Study-wide results and caveats: Ophthalmopathy was predicted by the model a median of approximately 6.6 months ahead of onset. Clonotypes that were expanded in thyroid above 0.001 mostly appeared in blood too.

CDR1 and CDR2 (germline): SGHRS, YFSETQ. CDR3 length equals 14 residues. TCR beta CDR3 regions were amplified from RNA. When the TCR CDR3 underwent first-round RT-PCR, the HTBI primer set was used. TCRdb passed the multiplex PCR reads through MiXCR, listing each CDR3 protein once. The sample contains roughly 500,000 distinct CDR3 sequences, over 45% of which appear only once. This clonotype was picked up many times. The antigen is undetermined. The junction shows a germline mismatch at one end, possibly a read error. This sequence originates from an adult woman with Graves' disease, either hyperthyroidism or ophthalmopathy (not recorded which). The sample comprised peripheral blood or thyroid tissue (not recorded which). This rearrangement joins TRBV5-1 to TRBJ1-2, with unresolved D. This chain's CDR3 is CASSLAGGNYGYTF. As DNA, the CDR3 is TGTGCCAGCAGCTTGGCCGGAGGGAACTATGGCTACACCTTC.